This T cell receptor (beta chain) was sequenced during a study of cytomegalovirus exposure and HLA in healthy donors. The study's findings and limits: The HLA-A and HLA-B alleles of most subjects were reportedly predicted accurately from TCR beta sequences. Overall, around 150 TCR beta chains were annotated as cytomegalovirus-associated.

Worth noting for this clone: Its antigen is currently unknown.

Germline-derived CDR1 and CDR2 are SGDLS and YYNGEE. Trimming at V came to 6 bases and at J to 6 bases, leaving 4 bases not matched to a gene. The CDR3 is 13 residues long. PCR employed 60 Vbeta and 13 Jbeta primers. TCRdb's table, derived via immunoSEQ multiplex PCR, lists solely in-frame clones and lacks some. Of 90,000 to 100,000 clones in the sample, approximately 66% were seen once. The V call is TRBV9, the J call TRBJ2-2, with 8 bases that match TRBD2. The sequenced sample was PBMCs. This TCR came from a man younger than 40 in good health and CMV-seronegative. The CDR3 coding sequence is TGTGCCAGCAAACGGGAGGGACCCGGGGAGCTGTTTTTT. Protein sequence: CASKREGPGELFF.